The rows below give T cell receptor beta chains drawn from one sample of a study of blood T cell repertoires in COVID-19. Libraries were prepared by immunoSEQ multiplex PCR; TCRdb keeps only in-frame clonotypes and omits some of them. The repertoire has around 150,000 clones, roughly 90% of them found once; the top ten carry 6.6%. Material: PBMCs or T cells enriched from blood (not recorded which). Every receptor here comes from a woman aged 50 to 60 who had recovered from COVID-19. CDR3s include the opening cysteine and the closing phenylalanine or tryptophan. A D gene is named only where the DNA matches it firmly. The size of a clone is reported for some rows only, either as once, few or many, or as a class for expanded clones.

J gene: TRBJ1-1; V gene: TRBV9; D gene: NA; clone size: NA; CDR3 protein: CASSVGGQLTEAFF; CDR3 DNA: TGTGCCAGCAGCGTAGGGGGGCAATTGACTGAAGCTTTCTTT
J gene: TRBJ1-4; V gene: TRBV18; D gene: NA; clone size: NA; CDR3 protein: CASSPPQEEKLFF; CDR3 DNA: TGTGCCAGCTCCCCCCCGCAGGAAGAAAAACTGTTTTTT
J gene: TRBJ2-2; V gene: TRBV5-1; D gene: NA; clone size: NA; CDR3 protein: CASSLVQSNTGELFF; CDR3 DNA: TGCGCCAGCAGCTTGGTACAGTCGAACACCGGGGAGCTGTTTTTT
J gene: TRBJ1-6; V gene: TRBV14; D gene: NA; clone size: NA; CDR3 protein: CASSQPPSPLHF; CDR3 DNA: TGTGCCAGCAGCCAACCCCCTAGTCCCCTCCACTTT
J gene: TRBJ1-2; V gene: TRBV25-1; D gene: TRBD1; clone size: NA; CDR3 protein: CASSESTGVDYGYTF; CDR3 DNA: TGTGCCAGCAGTGAATCAACAGGGGTGGACTATGGCTACACCTTC
J gene: TRBJ1-4; V gene: TRBV7-2; D gene: TRBD1; clone size: NA; CDR3 protein: CASGRGQGDEKLFF; CDR3 DNA: TGTGCCAGCGGACGAGGGCAGGGGGATGAAAAACTGTTTTTT
J gene: TRBJ1-3; V gene: TRBV5-8; D gene: NA; clone size: few; CDR3 protein: CASSLSGNTIYF; CDR3 DNA: TGTGCCAGCAGCTTGTCCGGGAACACCATATATTTT
J gene: TRBJ1-2; V gene: TRBV11-2; D gene: NA; clone size: NA; CDR3 protein: CASSLGLHSGGYTF; CDR3 DNA: TGTGCCAGCAGCTTAGGACTCCACTCGGGGGGCTACACCTTC
J gene: TRBJ2-3; V gene: TRBV7-3; D gene: NA; clone size: NA; CDR3 protein: CASSTSTDTQYF; CDR3 DNA: TGTGCCAGCAGTACTAGCACAGATACGCAGTATTTT
J gene: TRBJ2-3; V gene: TRBV7-2; D gene: NA; clone size: NA; CDR3 protein: CASSLALPGTDTQYF; CDR3 DNA: TGTGCCAGCAGCTTAGCTCTCCCGGGAACAGATACGCAGTATTTT
J gene: TRBJ2-7; V gene: TRBV25-1; D gene: NA; clone size: NA; CDR3 protein: CASSDVDNYEQYF; CDR3 DNA: TGTGCCAGCAGTGACGTCGACAACTACGAGCAGTACTTC
J gene: TRBJ1-6; V gene: TRBV11-2; D gene: NA; clone size: NA; CDR3 protein: CASSPQRNSPLHF; CDR3 DNA: TGTGCCAGCAGCCCCCAGAGGAATTCACCCCTCCACTTT
J gene: TRBJ1-2; V gene: TRBV4-3; D gene: TRBD1; clone size: large; CDR3 protein: CASSQDRGHYYGYTF; CDR3 DNA: TGCGCCAGCAGCCAAGACAGGGGGCATTACTATGGCTACACCTTC
J gene: TRBJ2-7; V gene: TRBV7-6; D gene: NA; clone size: once; CDR3 protein: CASSLRGSDRGGEQYF; CDR3 DNA: TGTGCCAGCAGCTTAAGAGGCAGTGATAGGGGAGGCGAGCAGTACTTC
J gene: TRBJ1-1; V gene: TRBV11-2; D gene: NA; clone size: NA; CDR3 protein: CASSLVGSIGAEAFF; CDR3 DNA: TGTGCCAGCAGCTTAGTAGGTAGTATCGGGGCTGAAGCTTTCTTT
J gene: TRBJ2-7; V gene: TRBV19; D gene: NA; clone size: few; CDR3 protein: CASSPGHPYEQYF; CDR3 DNA: TGTGCCAGTAGTCCTGGACACCCCTACGAGCAGTACTTC
J gene: TRBJ2-7; V gene: TRBV11-3; D gene: NA; clone size: NA; CDR3 protein: CASGAGDEQYF; CDR3 DNA: TGTGCCAGCGGGGCAGGGGATGAGCAGTACTTC
J gene: TRBJ1-6; V gene: TRBV27; D gene: NA; clone size: NA; CDR3 protein: CASRGGGTLYNSPLHF; CDR3 DNA: TGTGCCAGCAGGGGGGGTGGGACCCTCTATAATTCACCCCTCCACTTT
J gene: TRBJ2-7; V gene: TRBV18; D gene: NA; clone size: NA; CDR3 protein: CASSPEVFAENYEQYF; CDR3 DNA: TGTGCCAGCTCACCAGAGGTGTTTGCGGAGAACTACGAGCAGTACTTC
J gene: TRBJ1-1; V gene: TRBV5-8; D gene: NA; clone size: few; CDR3 protein: CASSPRQTMNTEAFF; CDR3 DNA: TGTGCCAGCAGCCCCAGACAGACCATGAACACTGAAGCTTTCTTT
J gene: TRBJ1-6; V gene: TRBV9; D gene: NA; clone size: NA; CDR3 protein: CASSSERTYNSPLHF; CDR3 DNA: TGTGCCAGCAGCTCTGAGAGGACCTATAATTCACCCCTCCACTTT
J gene: TRBJ2-7; V gene: TRBV6-5; D gene: TRBD2; clone size: once; CDR3 protein: CASSYGTRAYEQYF; CDR3 DNA: TGTGCCAGCAGTTACGGGACTAGAGCCTACGAGCAGTACTTC
J gene: TRBJ2-2; V gene: TRBV4-1; D gene: NA; clone size: NA; CDR3 protein: CASRSAARVTGELFF; CDR3 DNA: TGCGCCAGTCGGAGCGCGGCGAGGGTAACCGGGGAGCTGTTTTTT
J gene: TRBJ1-5; V gene: TRBV3-1/TRBV3-2; D gene: NA; clone size: NA; CDR3 protein: CASSQETGLSQPQHF; CDR3 DNA: TGTGCCAGCAGCCAAGAAACGGGTTTAAGTCAGCCCCAGCATTTT
J gene: TRBJ1-5; V gene: TRBV5-4; D gene: NA; clone size: NA; CDR3 protein: CASSLAGAINQPQHF; CDR3 DNA: TGTGCCAGCAGCTTGGCAGGGGCGATCAATCAGCCCCAGCATTTT
J gene: TRBJ2-3; V gene: TRBV7-3; D gene: TRBD2; clone size: NA; CDR3 protein: CASSLQAVSGGSDTQYF; CDR3 DNA: TGTGCCAGCAGCTTACAGGCGGTTAGCGGGGGTTCAGATACGCAGTATTTT
J gene: TRBJ1-5; V gene: TRBV7-9; D gene: NA; clone size: NA; CDR3 protein: CASSSELNQPQHF; CDR3 DNA: TGTGCCAGCAGCTCCGAGCTCAATCAGCCCCAGCATTTT
J gene: TRBJ1-4; V gene: TRBV18; D gene: TRBD1; clone size: NA; CDR3 protein: CASSPGQEGSEKLFF; CDR3 DNA: TGTGCCAGCTCACCAGGACAGGAGGGGAGTGAAAAACTGTTTTTT
J gene: TRBJ1-4; V gene: TRBV24-1; D gene: TRBD1; clone size: NA; CDR3 protein: CATSKTGSLGELFF; CDR3 DNA: TGTGCCACCAGTAAGACAGGGTCCCTTGGGGAACTGTTTTTT
J gene: TRBJ2-5; V gene: TRBV3-1/TRBV3-2; D gene: NA; clone size: NA; CDR3 protein: CASSHGGRMETQYF; CDR3 DNA: TGTGCCAGCAGCCATGGGGGCAGGATGGAGACCCAGTACTTC
J gene: TRBJ1-4; V gene: TRBV3-1/TRBV3-2; D gene: NA; clone size: NA; CDR3 protein: CASSQVRGANEKLFF; CDR3 DNA: TGTGCCAGCAGCCAAGTCCGGGGGGCTAATGAAAAACTGTTTTTT
J gene: TRBJ1-1; V gene: TRBV10-3; D gene: NA; clone size: NA; CDR3 protein: CAISESGDEAFF; CDR3 DNA: TGTGCCATCAGTGAAAGCGGGGATGAAGCTTTCTTT
J gene: TRBJ1-1; V gene: TRBV6-5; D gene: TRBD1; clone size: NA; CDR3 protein: CASSHSGQGGTEAFF; CDR3 DNA: TGTGCCAGCAGTCACTCCGGACAGGGAGGGACTGAAGCTTTCTTT
J gene: TRBJ1-5; V gene: TRBV6-2/TRBV6-3; D gene: TRBD1; clone size: many; CDR3 protein: CASSTRPGQGNQPQHF; CDR3 DNA: TGTGCCAGCAGTACGCGGCCCGGACAGGGAAATCAGCCCCAGCATTTT
J gene: TRBJ2-1; V gene: TRBV5-1; D gene: NA; clone size: once; CDR3 protein: CASSPGVQGGLNEQFF; CDR3 DNA: TGCGCCAGCAGCCCTGGTGTTCAGGGGGGCCTCAATGAGCAGTTCTTC
J gene: TRBJ2-1; V gene: TRBV7-3; D gene: NA; clone size: many; CDR3 protein: CASSLNLGGYNEQFF; CDR3 DNA: TGTGCCAGCAGCTTAAACCTCGGCGGATACAATGAGCAGTTCTTC
J gene: TRBJ2-7; V gene: TRBV9; D gene: TRBD1; clone size: NA; CDR3 protein: CASSVRPGQGNEQYF; CDR3 DNA: TGTGCCAGCAGCGTACGCCCGGGACAGGGTAACGAGCAGTACTTC
J gene: TRBJ1-2; V gene: TRBV4-2; D gene: TRBD1; clone size: NA; CDR3 protein: CASSQEGVISDRTGYTF; CDR3 DNA: TGTGCCAGCAGCCAAGAGGGGGTCATCTCGGACAGGACTGGCTACACCTTC
J gene: TRBJ1-5; V gene: TRBV19; D gene: TRBD1; clone size: NA; CDR3 protein: CASNFQRTGAQPQHF; CDR3 DNA: TGTGCCAGTAATTTTCAGAGGACAGGGGCCCAGCCCCAGCATTTT
J gene: TRBJ1-1; V gene: TRBV6-5; D gene: NA; clone size: NA; CDR3 protein: CASSYSLTGFSTEAFF; CDR3 DNA: TGTGCCAGCAGTTACTCCTTAACAGGGTTTTCCACTGAAGCTTTCTTT
J gene: TRBJ2-7; V gene: TRBV18; D gene: NA; clone size: NA; CDR3 protein: CASSPPQGWNEQYF; CDR3 DNA: TGTGCCAGCTCACCACCCCAGGGGTGGAACGAGCAGTACTTC
J gene: TRBJ1-5; V gene: TRBV7-9; D gene: NA; clone size: NA; CDR3 protein: CASSPGHDSNQPQHF; CDR3 DNA: TGTGCCAGCAGCCCGGGACATGATAGCAATCAGCCCCAGCATTTT
J gene: TRBJ2-3; V gene: TRBV7-3; D gene: NA; clone size: NA; CDR3 protein: CASSFGGRVTDTQYF; CDR3 DNA: TGTGCCAGCAGCTTCGGGGGAAGGGTTACAGATACGCAGTATTTT
J gene: TRBJ2-3; V gene: TRBV7-2; D gene: TRBD2; clone size: NA; CDR3 protein: CASSLGAGGPTDTQYF; CDR3 DNA: TGTGCCAGCAGCTTAGGGGCGGGGGGGCCAACAGATACGCAGTATTTT
J gene: TRBJ1-5; V gene: TRBV10-3; D gene: NA; clone size: NA; CDR3 protein: CAISEGGATYQPQHF; CDR3 DNA: TGTGCCATCAGTGAGGGGGGGGCTACCTATCAGCCCCAGCATTTT
J gene: TRBJ1-1; V gene: TRBV19; D gene: NA; clone size: NA; CDR3 protein: CASSVSRNTEAFF; CDR3 DNA: TGTGCCAGTTCGGTGTCGCGGAACACTGAAGCTTTCTTT
J gene: TRBJ1-2; V gene: TRBV7-2; D gene: TRBD1; clone size: NA; CDR3 protein: CASSTQMGQGLGGYTF; CDR3 DNA: TGTGCCAGCAGCACGCAAATGGGACAGGGGTTGGGTGGCTACACCTTC
J gene: TRBJ2-7; V gene: TRBV7-2; D gene: TRBD1; clone size: NA; CDR3 protein: CASSYDRVYEQYF; CDR3 DNA: TGTGCCAGCAGCTACGACAGGGTCTACGAGCAGTACTTC
J gene: TRBJ1-3; V gene: TRBV9; D gene: TRBD1; clone size: NA; CDR3 protein: CASSEAGTDYRNTIYF; CDR3 DNA: TGTGCCAGCAGCGAAGCCGGGACAGATTACCGAAACACCATATATTTT
J gene: TRBJ1-5; V gene: TRBV21-1; D gene: NA; clone size: NA; CDR3 protein: CASSLGGGNSNQPQHF; CDR3 DNA: TGTGCCAGCAGCTTGGGTGGGGGGAATAGCAATCAGCCCCAGCATTTT
J gene: TRBJ1-2; V gene: TRBV7-9; D gene: TRBD1; clone size: NA; CDR3 protein: CASSLTGAQVGYTF; CDR3 DNA: TGTGCCAGCAGCTTAACAGGGGCGCAGGTTGGCTACACCTTC
J gene: TRBJ1-1; V gene: TRBV10-3; D gene: NA; clone size: NA; CDR3 protein: CAIGTGGENTEAFF; CDR3 DNA: TGTGCAATAGGAACGGGAGGCGAAAACACTGAAGCTTTCTTT
J gene: TRBJ2-7; V gene: TRBV5-1; D gene: TRBD1; clone size: NA; CDR3 protein: CASSSGRGTGVNEQYF; CDR3 DNA: TGCGCCAGCAGCTCCGGACGTGGGACAGGGGTCAACGAGCAGTACTTC
J gene: TRBJ2-7; V gene: TRBV27; D gene: NA; clone size: NA; CDR3 protein: CASSLEVGRTYEQYF; CDR3 DNA: TGTGCCAGCAGTTTAGAGGTGGGTCGGACCTACGAGCAGTACTTC
J gene: TRBJ1-1; V gene: TRBV11-3; D gene: TRBD1; clone size: NA; CDR3 protein: CASSFRTGNAEAFF; CDR3 DNA: TGTGCCAGCAGCTTCCGGACAGGGAACGCTGAAGCTTTCTTT